This is a list of T cell receptor beta chains from one sample in a study of blood T cell repertoires in COVID-19. Some clones are missing from TCRdb's copy, which holds only in-frame ones; the method was immunoSEQ multiplex PCR. The repertoire holds about 150,000 clones, with about 90% as singletons. Sequencing was done on a sample of PBMCs or T cells enriched from blood (not recorded which). The origin of the receptors is a woman aged 50 to 65 who had recovered from COVID-19. Both conserved end residues are part of each CDR3. The order of the fields is J gene, V gene, D gene, clone size, CDR3 protein, CDR3 DNA. The D gene is left open where the match is weak. The size of a clone is reported for some rows only, either as once, few or many, or as a class for expanded clones.

TRBJ1-5 | TRBV2 | NA | NA | CASSTGISNQPQHF | TGTGCCAGCAGTACAGGGATTAGCAATCAGCCCCAGCATTTT
TRBJ2-1 | TRBV9 | NA | once | CASSVDTSSYNEQFF | TGTGCCAGCAGCGTAGATACGAGCTCCTACAATGAGCAGTTCTTC
TRBJ1-2 | TRBV5-1 | TRBD1 | once | CASRLAPLGQGVGYTF | TGCGCCAGCAGACTAGCACCCTTGGGACAGGGGGTCGGCTACACCTTC
TRBJ2-5 | TRBV2 | TRBD1 | once | CASRGTEQETQYF | TGTGCCAGCAGGGGGACAGAGCAAGAGACCCAGTACTTC
TRBJ2-7 | TRBV7-3 | NA | NA | CASSVKGGSEQYF | TGTGCCAGCAGCGTCAAAGGGGGTTCCGAGCAGTACTTC
TRBJ1-6 | TRBV5-6 | NA | NA | CASSFRDTDSPLHF | TGTGCCAGCAGCTTCCGGGACACAGATTCACCCCTCCACTTT
TRBJ2-3 | TRBV6-5 | NA | NA | CASRTVASTDTQYF | TGTGCCAGCAGAACAGTTGCTAGCACAGATACGCAGTATTTT
TRBJ2-2 | TRBV27 | TRBD1 | NA | CASRITGDTGELFF | TGTGCCAGCCGTATTACAGGGGACACCGGGGAGCTGTTTTTT
TRBJ2-1 | TRBV9 | TRBD1 | few | CASSAYPRDSNEQFF | TGTGCCAGCAGCGCGTACCCCCGGGACAGCAATGAGCAGTTCTTC
TRBJ2-7 | TRBV6-1 | NA | NA | CASSERKAAGGDEQYF | TGTGCCAGCAGTGAAAGGAAGGCAGCCGGCGGGGACGAGCAGTACTTC
TRBJ1-5 | TRBV5-5 | NA | NA | CASSSLQGQGQPQHF | TGTGCCAGCAGCTCCCTGCAGGGCCAAGGTCAGCCCCAGCATTTT
TRBJ2-5 | TRBV25-1 | NA | NA | CASNSQETQYF | TGTGCCAGCAACAGTCAAGAGACCCAGTACTTC
TRBJ2-3 | TRBV3-1/TRBV3-2 | NA | NA | CASSQVIRGGDTQYF | TGTGCCAGCAGCCAAGTAATCCGGGGTGGAGATACGCAGTATTTT
TRBJ2-7 | TRBV7-6 | NA | NA | CASSLGFRGPYEQYF | TGTGCCAGCAGCTTAGGCTTTAGGGGCCCGTACGAGCAGTACTTC
TRBJ1-2 | TRBV24-1 | TRBD1 | NA | CATSKRDSNYGYTF | TGTGCCACCAGTAAAAGGGACAGCAACTATGGCTACACCTTC
TRBJ2-1 | TRBV10-3 | TRBD2 | NA | CAISPAGVAGNEQFF | TGTGCCATCAGTCCCGCCGGAGTAGCGGGGAATGAGCAGTTCTTC
TRBJ1-1 | TRBV30 | NA | NA | CAWSVHVQVGGAFF | TGTGCCTGGAGTGTACATGTCCAGGTCGGGGGAGCTTTCTTT
TRBJ2-7 | TRBV7-9 | TRBD2 | NA | CASSPGLAANEQYF | TGTGCCAGCAGCCCCGGACTAGCGGCGAACGAGCAGTACTTC
TRBJ1-1 | TRBV18 | NA | NA | CASSPFTGGTEAFF | TGTGCCAGCTCACCATTTACCGGCGGCACTGAAGCTTTCTTT
TRBJ1-2 | TRBV2 | NA | NA | CASRGAGRYGYTF | TGTGCCAGCAGAGGCGCGGGACGGTATGGCTACACCTTC
TRBJ2-2 | TRBV10-2 | TRBD1 | NA | CASRSGTGEAGELFF | TGCGCCAGCAGGTCCGGGACAGGGGAGGCCGGGGAGCTGTTTTTT
TRBJ2-7 | TRBV6-1 | NA | NA | CASSERGRLTYEQYF | TGTGCCAGCAGTGAAAGGGGTAGGTTGACCTACGAGCAGTACTTC
TRBJ2-3 | TRBV7-9 | TRBD1 | NA | CASSLGGQGTDTQYF | TGTGCCAGCAGCTTAGGCGGACAGGGCACAGATACGCAGTATTTT
TRBJ2-7 | TRBV20-1 | NA | NA | CSASTRSYEQYF | TGCAGTGCTAGTACGCGGTCCTACGAGCAGTACTTC
TRBJ1-5 | TRBV6-5 | TRBD1 | NA | CASRKTGGLNQPQHF | TGTGCCAGCAGAAAGACAGGGGGCCTCAATCAGCCCCAGCATTTT
TRBJ2-7 | TRBV2 | TRBD2 | once | CASSALAGGPSEQYF | TGTGCCAGCAGTGCACTAGCGGGAGGGCCAAGTGAGCAGTACTTC
TRBJ1-2 | TRBV28 | TRBD1 | once | CASSGVGQGAGYTF | TGTGCCAGCAGTGGAGTTGGACAGGGGGCTGGCTACACCTTC
TRBJ2-7 | TRBV28 | NA | once | CASSFQGTEQYF | TGTGCCAGCAGTTTCCAGGGAACCGAGCAGTACTTC
TRBJ1-4 | TRBV4-2 | TRBD1 | NA | CASSQGQVPGEKLFF | TGTGCCAGCAGCCAGGGACAGGTCCCAGGGGAAAAACTGTTTTTT
TRBJ1-2 | TRBV30 | NA | once | CAWSFDSNYGYTF | TGTGCCTGGAGTTTTGACAGCAACTATGGCTACACCTTC
TRBJ2-1 | TRBV7-2 | NA | NA | CASSLARSREQFF | TGTGCCAGCAGCTTAGCCAGGTCCCGGGAGCAGTTCTTC
TRBJ2-7 | TRBV4-3 | NA | NA | CASSQESNGLYEQYF | TGCGCCAGCAGCCAAGAGAGTAACGGACTCTACGAGCAGTACTTC
TRBJ1-5 | TRBV12-3/TRBV12-4 | NA | few | CASSADRQPQHF | TGTGCCAGCAGTGCCGACAGGCAGCCCCAGCATTTT
TRBJ1-2 | TRBV19 | TRBD1 | NA | CASSVDRGGSYGYTF | TGTGCCAGTAGTGTCGACCGAGGGGGCAGCTATGGCTACACCTTC
TRBJ2-4 | TRBV27 | TRBD2 | NA | CASSLKREYIQYF | TGTGCCAGCAGTTTAAAGCGGGAGTACATTCAGTACTTC
TRBJ2-1 | TRBV6-2/TRBV6-3 | NA | NA | CASSYGADSGNEQFF | TGTGCCAGCAGTTACGGGGCGGATTCCGGGAATGAGCAGTTCTTC
TRBJ1-1 | TRBV7-9 | NA | NA | CASSVYRLNTEAFF | TGTGCCAGCAGCGTTTACCGGTTGAACACTGAAGCTTTCTTT
TRBJ1-5 | TRBV2 | NA | NA | CASTREGSNQPQHF | TGTGCCAGCACGAGGGAGGGAAGCAATCAGCCCCAGCATTTT
TRBJ2-5 | TRBV27 | NA | once | CATGFEGRETQYF | TGTGCCACCGGGTTCGAGGGCCGGGAGACCCAGTACTTC
TRBJ2-1 | TRBV27 | NA | NA | CASSARAHLQGNEQFF | TGTGCCAGCAGTGCTAGAGCCCACCTACAGGGCAATGAGCAGTTCTTC
TRBJ1-6 | TRBV7-3 | NA | NA | CASSLTSVGSPLHF | TGTGCCAGCAGCTTAACGTCAGTGGGCTCACCCCTCCACTTT
TRBJ2-1 | TRBV7-2 | TRBD1 | medium-sized | CASSLEGQDEQFF | TGTGCCAGCAGCTTAGAGGGACAGGATGAGCAGTTCTTC
TRBJ2-3 | TRBV29-1 | NA | NA | CSVLSGTDTQYF | TGCAGCGTTCTTTCGGGCACAGATACGCAGTATTTT
TRBJ2-7 | TRBV7-8 | NA | NA | CASSSRGGYEQYF | TGTGCCAGCAGCTCGCGGGGCGGGTACGAGCAGTACTTC
TRBJ2-7 | TRBV6-2/TRBV6-3 | TRBD1 | once | CASSGTGEYEQYF | TGTGCCAGCAGCGGGACAGGGGAATACGAGCAGTACTTC
TRBJ2-1 | TRBV5-8 | NA | NA | CASSFGGFSSYNEQFF | TGTGCCAGCAGCTTTGGCGGGTTCAGCTCCTACAATGAGCAGTTCTTC
TRBJ2-5 | TRBV28 | TRBD2 | NA | CASRSAGGKEGTQYF | TGTGCCAGCAGGTCGGCGGGAGGTAAAGAAGGGACCCAGTACTTC
TRBJ1-5 | TRBV19 | TRBD1 | NA | CASSIWVGQGLHQPQHF | TGTGCCAGTAGTATTTGGGTGGGACAGGGACTCCATCAGCCCCAGCATTTT
TRBJ2-7 | TRBV4-1 | TRBD2 | NA | CASSQGVLAGGRNEQYF | TGCGCCAGCAGCCAAGGGGTACTAGCGGGAGGGCGGAACGAGCAGTACTTC
TRBJ2-1 | TRBV18 | NA | NA | CASSPRAAISSNEQFF | TGTGCCAGCTCACCCAGGGCAGCAATTAGTTCCAATGAGCAGTTCTTC
TRBJ2-1 | TRBV27 | TRBD2 | NA | CASDGLAGAGEQFF | TGTGCCAGCGACGGACTAGCGGGAGCCGGTGAGCAGTTCTTC
TRBJ2-7 | TRBV7-5 | NA | NA | CARSHPRDNYEQYF | TGTGCCAGAAGCCACCCCCGGGACAACTACGAGCAGTACTTC